This T cell receptor beta chain was profiled in a study of blood T cell repertoires in COVID-19. V was pared by 7 bases and J by 6 bases, with 7 bases of the junction left unmatched. Germline lookup yields CDR1 MNHEY and CDR2 SVGAGI. CDR3 length equals 15 residues. Per the original methods: Amplified reference gene primers provided the basis for estimating nucleated cell counts. The table came from immunoSEQ multiplex PCR; TCRdb's copy has only in-frame clones and leaves some out. The V and J calls and the clone size are those of that table, but D and trimming were determined from the DNA. The sample shows around 500,000 clones, roughly 88% of them seen only once.

The clonotype originates from a woman between 35 and 50 years old who had recovered from COVID-19. The chain carries TRBV6-5 and TRBJ2-1, with 12 bases identical to TRBD1. Sequenced sample: PBMCs or T cells enriched from blood (not recorded which). CDR3 in amino acids: CASKYGTGGFNEQFF. CDR3 DNA sequence: TGTGCCAGCAAATACGGGACAGGGGGCTTCAATGAGCAGTTCTTC.